This TCR beta chain is from a study of cytomegalovirus exposure and HLA in healthy donors. General study points: It was confirmed in vitro that three of the CMV-associated chains were specific for CMV antigens.

To note about this clone: The antigen is undetermined. This CDR3 is also generated by other DNA sequences in the sample.

Sequencing used immunoSEQ multiplex PCR; TCRdb keeps in-frame clones, though not all of them. The repertoire holds some 130,000 clones, with 82% as singletons. The donors were part of the approximately 120-subject validation cohort, which stood apart from the roughly 670-subject first cohort. Specimen: PBMCs. This TCR came from a man aged 30-40 years in good health and CMV-seropositive.

The CDR3 loop reads CASSISGGENYGYTF. CDR3 DNA sequence: TGTGCCAGTAGTATCTCTGGGGGCGAGAACTATGGCTACACCTTC. The chain uses TRBV19 and TRBJ1-2, with D possibly TRBD1 on 6 matching bases. Germline lookup yields CDR1 LNHDA and CDR2 SQIVND (reference sequence). V was shortened by 3 bases and J by 2 bases, with 13 bases between the two germline ends. This CDR3 region has 15 residues.